This TCR beta chain is drawn from a study of T cells in Graves' hyperthyroidism and ophthalmopathy. Study findings and constraints: The majority of expanded thyroid clonotypes above 0.001 also appeared in blood.

Regions amplified from RNA transcripts were the TCR beta CDR3 regions. With the HTBI primer set, the TCR CDR3 went through a first round of RT-PCR. MiXCR, run by TCRdb on the multiplex PCR reads, gives a single entry per CDR3 protein. The sample shows approximately 410,000 distinct CDR3 sequences, 14% to 15% of them seen only once. This CDR3 has 14 amino acids. The V and J ends lost 11 bases and 6 bases respectively, with 19 bases between them. The sample holds a few counts of this clonotype. Its antigen is as yet unknown. The TCR sequence derives from a man between 18 and 35 years old with Graves' ophthalmopathy. The sample comprised blood. The chain is built from TRBV12-3 or TRBV12-4 and TRBJ2-2; D tentatively reads TRBD1 or TRBD2 (7 bases each). The CDR3 region is CAGITQGGSGELFF. CDR3 DNA sequence: TGTGCCGGCATCACGCAGGGGGGGTCCGGGGAGCTGTTTTTT.